This paragraph reports one TCR beta chain. The antigen is not known. The read terminates 3 residues ahead of where the CDR3 ends, so the germline J gene completes it. Trimming took off 4 bases at V and 4 bases at J, with 11 bases between the two ends. The CDR3 extends over 13 amino acids. The germline V gene encodes CDR1 SGHDT and CDR2 YYEEEE. Clones were read by immunoSEQ multiplex PCR, and TCRdb kept only the in-frame ones, dropping some. Recorded for this sample: tens of thousands of clones. HPV was found by MY09/MY11 PCR and dot-blot genotyping. This sample is part of a study of T cells in women clearing cervical HPV infection. Study findings and constraints: TRBV6-7 relative abundance averaged approximately 0.1% in cases and 0.15% to 0.2% in controls.

The V gene is TRBV5-6, the J gene TRBJ1-1, with a possible D match to TRBD1 (5 bases). The TCR originated in a woman between 18 and 69 years old with a cervical HPV16 infection that either progressed to CIN3+ or cleared (not recorded which). The sequenced material came from blood buffy coat. This CDR3 reads CASSPVQGTEAFF. The sequenced part of the CDR3 DNA is TGTGCCAGCAGCCCGGTCCAGGGCACTGAA.